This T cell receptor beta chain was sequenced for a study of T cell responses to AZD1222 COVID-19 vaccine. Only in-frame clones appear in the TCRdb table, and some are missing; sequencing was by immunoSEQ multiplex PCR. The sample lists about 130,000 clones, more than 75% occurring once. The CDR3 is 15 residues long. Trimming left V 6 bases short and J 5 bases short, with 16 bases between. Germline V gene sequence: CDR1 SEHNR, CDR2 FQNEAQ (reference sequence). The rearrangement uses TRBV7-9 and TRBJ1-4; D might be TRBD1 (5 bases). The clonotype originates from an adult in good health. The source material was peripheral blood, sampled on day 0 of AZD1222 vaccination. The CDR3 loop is CASRQPGPGNEKLFF. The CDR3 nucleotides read TGTGCCAGCAGACAACCGGGACCCGGAAATGAAAAACTGTTTTTT.